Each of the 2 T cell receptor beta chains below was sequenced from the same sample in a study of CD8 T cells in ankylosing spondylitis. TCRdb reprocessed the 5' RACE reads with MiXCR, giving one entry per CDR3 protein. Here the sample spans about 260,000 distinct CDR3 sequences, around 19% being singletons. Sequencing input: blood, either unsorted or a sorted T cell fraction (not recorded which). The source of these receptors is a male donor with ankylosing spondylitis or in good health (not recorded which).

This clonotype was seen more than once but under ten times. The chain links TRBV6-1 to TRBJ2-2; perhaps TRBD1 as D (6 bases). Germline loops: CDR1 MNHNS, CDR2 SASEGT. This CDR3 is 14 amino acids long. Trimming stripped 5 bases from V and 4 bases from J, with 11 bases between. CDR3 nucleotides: TGTGCCAGCAGTCAAACAGGGAGCACCGGGGAGCTGTTTTTT. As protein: CASSQTGSTGELFF.

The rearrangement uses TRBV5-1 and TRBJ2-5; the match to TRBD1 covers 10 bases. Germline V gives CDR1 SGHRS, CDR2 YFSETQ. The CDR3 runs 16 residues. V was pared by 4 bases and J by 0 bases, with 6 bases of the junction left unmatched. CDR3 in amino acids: CASSGGTGVYQETQYF. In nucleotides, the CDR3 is TGCGCCAGCAGCGGGGGGACAGGGGTGTACCAAGAGACCCAGTACTTC.